This T cell receptor (beta chain) was sequenced during a study of spatial heterogeneity in lung cancer. Study outcomes and limitations: Compared with follow-up, resection was when ubiquitous expanded tumor TCRs appeared in blood more.

CDR1 is SQVTM, CDR2 ANQGSEA, per germline. CDR3 length equals 13 residues. Trimming removed 7 bases at V and 1 base at J, with 14 bases between. Every TCR cDNA molecule carried a tag that served as a unique molecular identifier. A single record per CDR3 protein comes from TCRdb applying MiXCR to the 5' RACE reads. The data hold approximately 92,000 distinct CDR3 sequences, with less than 15% observed a single time. This clonotype was counted a few times. The target antigen is unknown. The sample's time point: sample taken at primary tumor resection. Unsorted samples of tumor, nontumor lung or frozen PBMC had their whole RNA sequenced. The donors were 55 to 85 patients with non-small cell lung cancer that was early-stage and untreated.

The chain carries TRBV29-1 and TRBJ2-7; D might be TRBD1 or TRBD2, each matching 5 bases. The sequencing here drew on PBMCs, taken at surgery. The source of this sequence is a male donor with early-stage non-small cell lung cancer. Here the CDR3 reads CSGGTGNSYEQYF. CDR3 DNA: TGCAGCGGTGGGACGGGAAATTCCTACGAGCAGTACTTC.